This T cell receptor beta chain emerged from a study of patients and donors after allogeneic stem cell transplantation. V dropped 2 bases and J dropped 4 bases, with 7 bases sitting between them. CDR1 and CDR2 from the germline V gene are SGHDT and YYEEEE. CDR3 size: 13 residues. This clonotype has only a few counts. From the RT-PCR reads, TCRdb called clonotypes with MiXCR, one entry per CDR3 protein. The sample comprises around 150,000 distinct CDR3 sequences, about 29% of which are singletons, and about 3.3% rests with the top ten. The receptor was derived from a human donor who was either an allogeneic HSCT recipient or a stem cell or donor lymphocyte infusion donor (not recorded which). It is not recorded whose cells these are; they may come from a transplant donor. Sequencing was carried out using blood, either unsorted or a sorted T cell fraction (not recorded which). The rearrangement joins TRBV5-6 to TRBJ1-5, with a tentative D call TRBD1 (5 bases). The CDR3 here is CASSFDRNQPQHF. In DNA form, the CDR3 reads TGTGCCAGCAGCTTCGACAGAAATCAGCCCCAGCATTTT.